The clone carrying this T cell receptor (beta chain) came up a few times. Antigen specificity is unknown. The CDR3 has 19 residues. Per the germline V gene, CDR1 is SGHTA and CDR2 is FQGNSA. V gave up 0 bases and J gave up 1 base, with 19 bases separating them. Patients aged 18 to 65 had newly diagnosed hyperthyroidism of under 2 months' duration. PBMCs were obtained from 10 ml fresh peripheral blood. RNA transcripts yielded amplified TCR beta CDR3 regions. The TCR CDR3 first-round RT-PCR relied on the HTBI primer set. TCRdb ran MiXCR on the multiplex PCR reads and lists one entry per CDR3 protein. Here the sample spans around 380,000 distinct CDR3 sequences, roughly 14% being singletons. This sample was taken from a study of T cells in Graves' hyperthyroidism and ophthalmopathy. General study points: A 13 V-J model separated ophthalmopathy from stable hyperthyroidism.

This receptor was identified in a man aged 25-45 years with Graves' hyperthyroidism that later progressed to Graves' ophthalmopathy. The material sequenced was blood. The chain carries TRBV7-2 and TRBJ1-3; a possible D gene is TRBD1 (6 bases). CDR3 region: CASSLARGFGGASGNTIYF. Written as DNA, the CDR3 is TGTGCCAGCAGCTTAGCGAGGGGGTTTGGGGGCGCTTCTGGAAACACCATATATTTT.